This record covers a single TCR beta chain. The antigen remains undetermined. The data were obtained in a study of cytomegalovirus exposure and HLA in healthy donors. PCR used 60 Vbeta primers and 13 Jbeta primers. Assay used: immunoSEQ multiplex PCR; TCRdb lists only in-frame clones, some missing. This sample has fewer than 180,000 clones, with about three fifths found just once. The study, taken as a whole, reports: TCR beta chains numbering more than 150 were designated cytomegalovirus-associated.

Germline trimming cut 6 bases from V and 4 bases from J; bases unmatched to any gene: 4. Per the germline V gene, CDR1 is MDHEN and CDR2 is SYDVKM. The CDR3 runs 13 residues. The sequenced material came from PBMCs. The chain uses TRBV28 and TRBJ1-1; 8 bases are shared with TRBD1. This TCR was sampled from a woman in her sixties or seventies in good health and CMV-seropositive. CDR3 sequence (DNA): TGTGCCAGCAGATTACAGGGGGGCACTGAAGCTTTCTTT. Translating it yields CASRLQGGTEAFF.